The 5 T cell receptor beta chains presented below share a single source sample, sequenced in a study of OX40 agonist ivuxolimab in advanced cancers. The table came from immunoSEQ multiplex PCR; TCRdb's copy has only in-frame clones and leaves some out. The sample holds 20,000 to 25,000 clones, approximately 90% seen once. The material sequenced was CD4+ or CD8+ T cells sorted from blood, taken in a trial of the OX40 agonist ivuxolimab. The receptors originated from an adult with an advanced solid tumor such as melanoma, head and neck, liver or kidney cancer.

The J gene is TRBJ2-1, the V gene TRBV27, with 7 bases matching TRBD2. There are 13 residues in the CDR3. V shed 4 bases, J shed 9 bases, and the junction held 6 bases outside the gene matches. Germline lookup yields CDR1 MNHEY and CDR2 SMNVEV (reference sequence). CDR3 amino acids: CASSSGLVAEQFF. In DNA, the CDR3 is TGTGCCAGCAGTTCTGGACTAGTGGCTGAGCAGTTCTTC.

The rearrangement uses TRBV7-8 and TRBJ2-1; D is undetermined. Trimming shortened V by 5 bases and J by 8 bases, and 10 bases separated the two germline ends. This CDR3 contains 12 residues. Per the germline V gene, CDR1 is SGHVS and CDR2 is FQNEAQ. The CDR3 DNA is TGTGCCAGCAGCGCCCTTAGGGATGAGCAGTTCTTC. This gives the protein CASSALRDEQFF.

Concerning this clone: A junction end diverges from the germline sequence, so it may reflect a read error. The chain uses TRBV7-7 and TRBJ2-1, with unresolved D. This CDR3 region has 13 residues. Germline-derived CDR1 and CDR2 are SSHAT and FNYEAQ (reference sequence). The CDR3 coding sequence is TGTGCTAGCAGCATAGGCCAGATTACTGAGCAGTTCTTC. Its translation: CASSIGQITEQFF.

This chain connects TRBV4-3 to TRBJ2-3, with TRBD2 matching 12 bases. Per the germline V gene, CDR1 is LGHNA and CDR2 is YSLEER. There are 18 residues in the CDR3. V was clipped by 0 bases and J by 1 base; unmatched bases: 5. CDR3 nucleotide sequence: TGCGCCAGCAGCCAAGACCTAGCGGGGGGGCCGGGCACAGATACGCAGTATTTT. It is translated as CASSQDLAGGPGTDTQYF.

V and J are TRBV7-2 and TRBJ2-1; TRBD2 agrees at 7 bases. The CDR3 runs 12 residues. V lost 1 base and J lost 10; bases outside the gene matches: 1. Germline V gives CDR1 SGHTA, CDR2 FQGNSA. The CDR3 reads CASSLEAGEQFF. The CDR3 DNA sequence: TGTGCCAGCAGCTTAGAAGCGGGGGAGCAGTTCTTC.